The clone carrying this T cell receptor (beta chain) was detected ten times or more. Antigen specificity is unknown. The sample comes from a study of neurological immune-mediated disorders. Study outcomes and limitations: HTLV-1-associated myelopathy ranked highest for TCR clonal expansion and multiple sclerosis lowest, beneath healthy controls.

Template-switch 5'RACE cDNA synthesis added a 10-nucleotide unique molecular identifier. TCRdb reprocessed the 5' RACE reads with MiXCR, giving one entry per CDR3 protein. The sample lists 25,000 or so distinct CDR3 sequences, less than 15% occurring once. Time point given: technical triplicate 1. This TCR was sampled from a female donor with HTLV-1-associated myelopathy (HAM/TSP). What was sequenced was CD4+ T cells from blood.

The CDR3 nucleotides are TGTGCCAGCAGCCAAGAGCCGGGGCTCGAGACCCAGTACTTC. Its translation is CASSQEPGLETQYF. The J gene is TRBJ2-5, the V gene TRBV3-1; either TRBD1 or TRBD2 may supply D (5 bases each). Trimming removed 0 bases at V and 5 bases at J, with 10 bases between. The CDR3 contains 14 residues. Germline loops: CDR1 LGHDT, CDR2 YNNKEL (reference sequence).